This T cell receptor beta chain was sequenced for a study of cytomegalovirus exposure and HLA in healthy donors. Findings and limits, study-wide: There were around 160 TCR beta chains listed as cytomegalovirus-associated. Per a prior analysis, the majority of TCR beta V segments were productive roughly 90% or roughly 30% of the time. Reported findings show TCR beta sequences accurately forecast HLA-A and HLA-B alleles in most subjects.

Concerning this clone: The antigen remains undetermined.

The study sampled nominally healthy donors, though unrecorded immune exposures were likely. 13 Jbeta primers and 60 Vbeta primers were used for the PCR. Clones were sequenced by immunoSEQ multiplex PCR, and TCRdb holds only the in-frame ones, with some missing. The sample includes 200,000 to 250,000 clones, just over 75% of them seen just once. Germline V CDR1 and CDR2: SGHRS, YFSETQ. The V and J ends lost 1 base and 0 bases respectively, with 7 bases between them. CDR3 length: 14 residues. This TCR came from a woman aged 60 to 75 in good health and CMV-seropositive. The V gene is TRBV5-1, the J gene TRBJ1-2, with D hard to call. The specimen sequenced was PBMCs. The CDR3 here is CASSLQATNYGYTF. DNA of the CDR3: TGCGCCAGCAGCTTGCAGGCGACTAACTATGGCTACACCTTC. The full variable domain, completed using reference TRBV5-1 and TRBJ1-2, is KAGVTQTPRYLIKTRGQQVTLSCSPISGHRSVSWYQQTPGQGLQFLFEYFSETQRNKGNFPGRFSGRQFSNSRSEMNVSTLELGDSALYLCASSLQATNYGYTFGSGTRLTVV.